Listed here are 28 T cell receptor beta chains from one sample, sequenced in a study of blood T cell repertoires in COVID-19. Generated by immunoSEQ multiplex PCR, the TCRdb table keeps only in-frame clones and is missing some. Among fewer than 300,000 clones listed, approximately 78% were seen once. Sequences were obtained from PBMCs or T cells enriched from blood (not recorded which). The source of these receptors is a man between 40 and 49 years old who had been exposed to COVID-19.

The chain couples TRBV10-3 to TRBJ1-6; D is unresolved. Germline-derived CDR1 and CDR2 are ENHRY and SYGVKD. This CDR3 region has 12 residues. Trimming removed 4 bases at V and 13 bases at J, with 11 bases between. CDR3 region: CAISGIGVPLHF. The CDR3 bases are TGTGCCATCAGTGGGATCGGAGTCCCCCTCCACTTT.

The chain couples TRBV5-5 to TRBJ1-5; D remains unclear. V lost 7 bases to trimming and J lost 0 bases, with 14 bases between them. CDR1 is SGHKS, CDR2 YYEKEE, per germline (reference sequence). This CDR3 region has 15 residues. In DNA, the CDR3 is TGTGCCAGCTCAACCACCAGTTATAGCAATCAGCCCCAGCATTTT. Amino acids: CASSTTSYSNQPQHF.

The chain combines TRBV14 with TRBJ1-6; perhaps TRBD1 as D (6 bases). Germline lookup yields CDR1 SGHDN and CDR2 FVKESK. V was trimmed by 4 bases and J by 10 bases, leaving 17 bases between them. The CDR3 runs to 15 residues. The CDR3 protein is CASSPGQLGSSPLHF. The CDR3 DNA sequence: TGTGCCAGCAGCCCCGGACAGCTTGGGAGCTCACCCCTCCACTTT.

The rearrangement uses TRBV30 and TRBJ2-7; TRBD2 matches at 13 bases. Germline assignment: CDR1 GTSNPN and CDR2 SVGIG (reference sequence). This CDR3 is built from 15 residues. The J segment lost 2 bases and the V segment lost 3 bases, leaving 4 bases of the junction unmatched. CDR3 nucleotide sequence: TGTGCCTGGAGACTTACTAGCGGGAGGGCCTACGAGCAGTACTTC. This encodes CAWRLTSGRAYEQYF. Full variable domain (missing parts from reference TRBV30 and TRBJ2-7): SQTIHQWPATLVQPVGSPLSLECTVEGTSNPNLYWYRQAAGRGLQLLFYSVGIGQISSEVPQNLSASRPQDRQFILSSKKLLLSDSGFYLCAWRLTSGRAYEQYFGPGTRLTVT.

This chain connects TRBV7-2 to TRBJ2-7; D might be TRBD2 (6 bases). Between the trimmed V and J ends, which lost 1 base and 3 bases, there was a span of 10 bases. In germline, CDR1 is SGHTA, CDR2 FQGNSA. CDR3 length: 14 amino acids. CDR3 sequence reads: CASSLDSGLYEQYF. CDR3 coding DNA: TGTGCCAGCAGCTTAGACTCGGGACTCTACGAGCAGTACTTC.

This clone was detected a few times. The chain recombines TRBV4-1 with TRBJ1-4; D is uncertain. CDR1 is MGHRA, CDR2 YSYEKL, per germline. V gave up 2 bases and J gave up 8 bases, with 24 bases separating them. This CDR3 has 18 amino acids. This chain's CDR3 is CASSQTGSRELKEEKLFF. The CDR3 coding sequence is TGCGCCAGCAGCCAAACCGGGTCGAGAGAATTGAAGGAAGAAAAACTGTTTTTT.

V and J are TRBV6-2 or TRBV6-3 and TRBJ2-1; D gene ambiguous. The CDR3 is 15 residues long. Germline assignment: CDR1 MNHEY and CDR2 SVGEGT. Between the trimmed V and J ends, which lost 4 bases and 6 bases, there was a span of 16 bases. CDR3 region: CASSFRGIKVNEQFF. As DNA, the CDR3 is TGTGCCAGCAGTTTCAGAGGAATAAAGGTCAATGAGCAGTTCTTC.

V and J are TRBV6-5 and TRBJ2-7, with 8 bases fitting TRBD1. The CDR3 covers 15 residues. Germline CDR1 MNHEY, CDR2 SVGAGI. The trim removed 9 bases at V and 1 base at J, leaving 11 bases unmatched. This CDR3 reads CASCLLGTGSYEQYF. The DNA for the CDR3 is TGTGCCAGTTGTCTTTTAGGGACAGGATCCTACGAGCAGTACTTC.

The rearrangement joins TRBV10-2 to TRBJ1-5, with D unclear. Germline assignment: CDR1 WSHSY and CDR2 SAAADI. The CDR3 sequence is 15 residues long. V lost 2 bases and J 4 bases, leaving 12 bases between the germline ends. The CDR3 DNA is TGCGCCAGCAGTGAGATGGGAGGGAAAAATCAGCCCCAGCATTTT. This translates into CASSEMGGKNQPQHF.

The rearrangement links TRBV5-4 to TRBJ2-1; perhaps TRBD2 as D (5 bases). The CDR3 is 14 residues long. The V and J ends lost 1 base and 5 bases respectively, with 10 bases between them. Per the germline V gene, CDR1 is SGHNT and CDR2 is YYREEE (reference sequence). DNA of the CDR3: TGTGCCAGCAGCTTGTATCCGGGAAACAATGAGCAGTTCTTC. Encoded protein: CASSLYPGNNEQFF.

The V and J genes are TRBV24-1 and TRBJ1-5; no clear D gene. The CDR3 is made up of 14 amino acids. Germline CDR1 KGHDR, CDR2 SFDVKD. The ends were cut back, 7 bases at V and 1 base at J, with 10 bases in the middle. CDR3 nucleotide sequence: TGTGCCACCAGCCCAGGAGGGAGCAATCAGCCCCAGCATTTT. Protein: CATSPGGSNQPQHF.

The gene calls are TRBV30 and TRBJ1-2; D gene ambiguous. This CDR3 is 13 amino acids long. Trimming left V 5 bases short and J 1 base short, with 11 bases between. The germline CDR1 and CDR2 sequences are GTSNPN and SVGIG (reference sequence). CDR3 sequence (DNA): TGTGCCTGGTCGGAGACGGTTAACTATGGCTACACCTTC. Protein: CAWSETVNYGYTF.

The genes are TRBV3-1 (or the pseudogene TRBV3-2) and TRBJ1-1, with 7 bases matching TRBD1. The V gene end was trimmed by 3 bases and the J gene end by 8 bases; junction bases not matched to a gene: 15. The CDR3 contains 16 residues. CDR1 and CDR2 (germline): LGHDT, YNNKEL (reference sequence). This CDR3 reads CASSHRYGTAIVEAFF. The CDR3 bases are TGTGCCAGCAGCCACCGATATGGGACAGCTATAGTGGAAGCTTTCTTT.

The J gene is TRBJ2-1, the V gene TRBV7-8; D perhaps matches TRBD1 (6 bases). The CDR3 is made up of 15 amino acids. Germline loops: CDR1 SGHVS, CDR2 FQNEAQ. V lost 4 bases and J 6 bases, leaving 16 bases between the germline ends. The CDR3 protein is CASSSIRTVSNEQFF. The CDR3 nucleotides are TGTGCCAGCAGCTCAATTAGGACAGTTAGCAATGAGCAGTTCTTC.

This clone was seen just once. The CDR3 loop reads CASSQRAGPLGYTF. The CDR3 bases are TGTGCCAGCAGCCAAAGGGCGGGACCTCTAGGCTACACCTTC. The chain recombines TRBV3-1 (or the pseudogene TRBV3-2) with TRBJ1-2; D might be TRBD1 (5 bases). Trimming took off 2 bases at V and 8 bases at J, with 15 bases between the two ends. Germline loops: CDR1 LGHDT, CDR2 YNNKEL (reference sequence). CDR3 length equals 14 residues.

This clone was counted only a few times. V usage is TRBV24-1 and J usage is TRBJ1-2; no definite D call. This CDR3 comprises 13 residues. CDR1 is KGHDR and CDR2 is SFDVKD in the germline V gene. V lost 4 bases and J 13 bases, leaving 18 bases between the germline ends. The chain's CDR3 is CATSEGLGRSITF. Here the CDR3 DNA reads TGTGCCACCAGTGAGGGCCTGGGCAGATCCATCACCTTC.

The chain joins TRBV18 to TRBJ2-7; 7 nucleotides agree with TRBD2. Germline lookup yields CDR1 KGHSH and CDR2 LQKENI. J was trimmed by 0 bases and V by 6 bases; bases with no gene match: 8. This CDR3 is built from 15 residues. CDR3 residues: CASSPPGGGSYEQYF. CDR3 in DNA: TGTGCCAGCTCCCCCCCGGGGGGTGGCTCCTACGAGCAGTACTTC.

This clone has a single count. The J gene is TRBJ2-7, the V gene TRBV12-3 or TRBV12-4, with D unclear. This CDR3 region has 13 residues. V lost 4 bases to trimming and J lost 4 bases, with 11 bases between them. CDR3 sequence (DNA): TGTGCCAGCAGTTCCTTGCCCGGTTACGAGCAGTACTTC. This translates into CASSSLPGYEQYF.

The gene calls are TRBV18 and TRBJ1-2; D may be TRBD1 (5 bases). From germline, CDR1 is KGHSH and CDR2 LQKENI. The CDR3 has 14 amino acids. The V end was cut by 5 bases, the J end by 4 bases, with 14 bases between. The CDR3 protein is CASSALDSLYGYTF. DNA of the CDR3: TGTGCCAGCTCAGCGCTAGACAGTCTCTATGGCTACACCTTC.

The chain carries TRBV18 and TRBJ2-2; D gene uncertain. Between the trimmed V and J ends, which lost 5 bases and 6 bases, there was a span of 7 bases. The germline V gene has CDR1 KGHSH and CDR2 LQKENI. The length of the CDR3 is 12 residues. CDR3 nucleotides: TGTGCCAGCTCATCCCCTCCCGGGGAGCTGTTTTTT. Its protein product is CASSSPPGELFF.

About this clone itself: The same CDR3 can be traced to other DNA sequences in this sample. V usage is TRBV11-2 and J usage is TRBJ1-6; 7 bases align to TRBD1. V lost 0 bases and J lost 6; bases outside the gene matches: 2. Looked up from germline, CDR1 is SGHAT and CDR2 is FQNNGV. The CDR3 is 15 residues long. The CDR3 sequence is CASSLEGQTNSPLHF. The CDR3 DNA sequence: TGTGCCAGCAGCTTAGAGGGACAGACTAATTCACCCCTCCACTTT.

This clone is a singleton in its sample. J is TRBJ2-7 and V is TRBV19, with D possibly being TRBD2 (5 bases). The CDR3 runs 15 residues. Trimming cost V 3 bases and J 3 bases, with 15 bases left between them. The germline CDR1 and CDR2 sequences are LNHDA and SQIVND (reference sequence). This chain's CDR3 is CASSMGVSISYEQYF. CDR3 DNA: TGTGCCAGTAGTATGGGAGTGTCTATCAGCTACGAGCAGTACTTC.

This chain links TRBV29-1 with TRBJ2-5; TRBD1 matches at 7 bases. The CDR3 sequence is 14 residues long. V shed 6 bases, J shed 5 bases, and the junction held 12 bases outside the gene matches. Germline V gene data show CDR1 as SQVTM and CDR2 as ANQGSEA. The CDR3 coding sequence is TGCAGCGTGACCGAGACAGGGATCGTGGAGACCCAGTACTTC. The encoded protein is CSVTETGIVETQYF.

The chain has TRBV2 and TRBJ2-4; 10 bases line up with TRBD2. This CDR3 comprises 18 residues. CDR1 is SNHLY, CDR2 FYNNEI, per germline. With V trimmed by 4 bases and J by 7 bases, 16 bases remained unmatched. The CDR3 nucleotides read TGTGCCAGCAGTGGTGGGCTAGCGGGAGTTATCGGTAGGAACATTCAGTACTTC. Residues: CASSGGLAGVIGRNIQYF. Variable domain in full (rest from reference TRBV2 and TRBJ2-4): EPEVTQTPSHQVTQMGQEVILRCVPISNHLYFYWYRQILGQKVEFLVSFYNNEISEKSEIFDDQFSVERPDGSNFTLKIRSTKLEDSAMYFCASSGGLAGVIGRNIQYFGAGTRLSVL.

The chain links TRBV30 to TRBJ2-2; 7 bases align to TRBD1. In germline, CDR1 is GTSNPN, CDR2 SVGIG (reference sequence). The junction had 0 bases not matched to a gene; V was cut back by 0 bases and J by 5 bases. The CDR3 runs to 13 residues. The CDR3 loop is CAWSVQGTGELFF. The CDR3 DNA is TGTGCCTGGAGTGTACAGGGGACCGGGGAGCTGTTTTTT.

V is TRBV10-1 and J is TRBJ2-7; 8 bases align to TRBD2. Germline-derived CDR1 and CDR2 are WNHNN and SYGVQD (reference sequence). V shed 0 bases and J 9 bases; nucleotides not matched to a gene: 10. The CDR3 has 15 amino acids. The DNA of the CDR3 is TGCGCCAGCAGTGAGTCTCGAGCGGGAGATGGTCGGCAGTACTTC. The encoded protein is CASSESRAGDGRQYF.

This clone was picked up many times. V and J are TRBV10-3 and TRBJ1-2; 7 bases agree with TRBD1. Germline CDR1 ENHRY, CDR2 SYGVKD. J gave up 4 bases and V 6 bases, and 5 bases lay outside the gene matches. The CDR3 has 13 amino acids. The DNA of the CDR3 is TGTGCCATCAGGCAGGGGGGCAGCTATGGCTACACCTTC. The encoded protein is CAIRQGGSYGYTF.

This clone was seen more than once but under ten times. This chain uses TRBV29-1 with TRBJ2-7; TRBD1 matches at 9 bases. Germline V CDR1 and CDR2: SQVTM, ANQGSEA. The V segment lost 0 bases and the J segment 5 bases; nucleotides outside the gene matches: 5. The CDR3 consists of 14 residues. CDR3 amino acids: CSVEDRTGANEQYF. The CDR3 nucleotides are TGCAGCGTTGAAGATCGGACAGGGGCTAACGAGCAGTACTTC.